This T cell receptor beta chain was recorded in a study of shared clonotypes between healthy human individuals. In the study overall: For every donor, three CD4 naive, three CD4 memory, two CD8 naive and one CD8 memory plates were used.

V lost 6 bases and J lost 4, with 27 bases in between. The CDR3 runs to 18 residues. Per the germline V gene, CDR1 is MNHEY and CDR2 is SMNVEV (reference sequence). Sequencing was performed with immunoSEQ multiplex PCR; in TCRdb, only in-frame clones are kept and a portion is missing. The data show roughly 2 million clones, more than 90% seen once. This TCR was recovered from a man in his late teens or twenties in good health. V usage is TRBV27 and J usage is TRBJ1-2, with a weak D call TRBD1 (6 bases). Sequencing was performed on naive CD4+ T cells sorted from blood. The sample's subset: CD45RA+ positively selected. DNA for the CDR3: TGTGCCAGCAGGTTGGTGGGGCAGGGGACGCCACCGACCTATGGCTACACCTTC. Its translation: CASRLVGQGTPPTYGYTF.